The 11 T cell receptor beta chains reported below all come from one sample, sequenced in a study of cytotoxic CD8 clonotypes in ibrutinib-treated CLL (dated by TCRdb to the early 2020s). The method behind the library was the immunoSEQ multiplex PCR assay. TCRdb stores this immuneACCESS table with in-frame sequences only. Part of the clones is absent; in the studies checked, under half of the shortfall reflects unresolved V genes, and no reason is known for the rest. This sample is represented by fewer than 400,000 clones; roughly two thirds of them were singletons. Together, the top ten hold roughly 6.7% of the sample. Sequences were derived from PBMCs, sampled after 36 months of ibrutinib treatment. The receptors derive from a human donor with chronic lymphocytic leukemia.

The chain recombines TRBV25-1 with TRBJ2-7; no definite D call. Trimming took off 3 bases at V and 6 bases at J, with 12 bases between the two ends. This CDR3 contains 13 residues. Germline V CDR1 and CDR2: MGHDK, SYGVNS. The CDR3 nucleotides read TGTGCCAGCAGTGACTCTAGTCCTACCGAGCAGTACTTC. Protein sequence: CASSDSSPTEQYF.

The chain links TRBV5-5 to TRBJ1-4, with unresolved D. V lost 3 bases, J lost 6 bases, and 12 bases lay in between. Germline V CDR1 and CDR2: SGHKS, YYEKEE (reference sequence). The CDR3 is 14 residues long. The chain's CDR3 is CASSSPLGYEKLFF. In DNA, the CDR3 is TGTGCCAGCAGCTCCCCGTTGGGATATGAAAAACTGTTTTTT.

The J gene is TRBJ2-7, the V gene TRBV15; 9 bases line up with TRBD2. Per germline, CDR1 LNHNV and CDR2 YYDKDF (reference sequence). CDR3 size: 16 residues. V shed 3 bases, J shed 6 bases, and the junction held 12 bases outside the gene matches. The CDR3 protein is CATSSKIAGVVPEQYF. CDR3 coding DNA: TGTGCCACCAGCAGCAAAATAGCGGGAGTAGTGCCCGAGCAGTACTTC.

The rearrangement joins TRBV27 to TRBJ2-3, with D perhaps matching TRBD2 (6 bases). CDR3 length: 15 amino acids. Germline assignment: CDR1 MNHEY and CDR2 SMNVEV (reference sequence). The V gene lost 8 bases and the J gene lost 3 bases, with 18 bases spanning the gap. The CDR3 region has the DNA TGTGCCAGCTTCCGGCGGGATTGGGGAACAGATACGCAGTATTTT. This sequence encodes CASFRRDWGTDTQYF.

The chain has TRBV7-7 and TRBJ2-3; D is ambiguous. This CDR3 has 14 residues. Trimming took 5 bases from V and 2 from J, leaving 11 bases between them. Germline loops: CDR1 SSHAT, CDR2 FNYEAQ (reference sequence). The CDR3: CASSPDFNTDTQYF. Written as DNA, the CDR3 is TGTGCCAGCAGCCCCGACTTCAACACAGATACGCAGTATTTT.

J is TRBJ1-6 and V is TRBV9; TRBD1 matches 7 bases. The length of the CDR3 is 15 residues. V was pared by 4 bases and J by 10 bases, with 11 bases of the junction left unmatched. CDR1 SGDLS and CDR2 YYNGEE come from the germline V gene. The CDR3: CASSSRDSLGSPLHF. The CDR3 nucleotides read TGTGCCAGCAGCTCCCGGGACAGCCTTGGATCACCCCTCCACTTT.

This rearrangement joins TRBV15 to TRBJ2-7; no definite D call. The V and J ends lost 0 bases and 3 bases respectively, with 9 bases between them. Looked up from germline, CDR1 is LNHNV and CDR2 is YYDKDF (reference sequence). The CDR3 covers 14 residues. CDR3 residues: CATSRDQTSYEQYF. The CDR3 DNA is TGTGCCACCAGCAGAGATCAGACCAGCTACGAGCAGTACTTC.

This clone has a handful of counts. This sequence joins TRBV5-1 and TRBJ2-1, with a tentative D call TRBD2 (6 bases). V was clipped by 1 base and J by 10 bases, with 21 bases between them. CDR1 is SGHRS and CDR2 is YFSETQ in the germline V gene. CDR3 size: 16 residues. This chain's CDR3 is CASSLQGLGYNWEQFF. The CDR3 DNA sequence: TGCGCCAGCAGCTTGCAGGGACTCGGTTACAATTGGGAGCAGTTCTTC.

The chain carries TRBV5-8 and TRBJ2-3, with D perhaps matching TRBD2 (6 bases). Germline V gene lookup returns CDR1 SGHTS and CDR2 YDEGEE. Trimming shortened V by 3 bases and J by 3 bases, and 17 bases separated the two germline ends. This CDR3 has 16 amino acids. The CDR3 region is CASSWSPWGRTDTQYF. The CDR3 nucleotides are TGTGCCAGCAGCTGGTCGCCATGGGGGAGGACAGATACGCAGTATTTT.

The chain combines TRBV27 with TRBJ1-2; TRBD1 matches at 12 bases. CDR3 length equals 15 residues. V was clipped by 8 bases and J by 5 bases; unmatched bases: 9. Germline CDR1 and CDR2: MNHEY and SMNVEV (reference sequence). The CDR3, as DNA: TGTGCCAGCTGGGACAGGGGGCGTTCAAAGTATGGCTACACCTTC. This gives the protein CASWDRGRSKYGYTF.

This chain joins TRBV11-2 and TRBJ2-5; unclear D gene. This CDR3 spans 12 amino acids. Germline CDR1 is SGHAT and CDR2 is FQNNGV. Trimming stripped 5 bases from V and 5 bases from J, with 9 bases between. CDR3 loop: CASSPVPETQYF. The CDR3 DNA is TGTGCCAGCAGCCCTGTCCCTGAGACCCAGTACTTC.